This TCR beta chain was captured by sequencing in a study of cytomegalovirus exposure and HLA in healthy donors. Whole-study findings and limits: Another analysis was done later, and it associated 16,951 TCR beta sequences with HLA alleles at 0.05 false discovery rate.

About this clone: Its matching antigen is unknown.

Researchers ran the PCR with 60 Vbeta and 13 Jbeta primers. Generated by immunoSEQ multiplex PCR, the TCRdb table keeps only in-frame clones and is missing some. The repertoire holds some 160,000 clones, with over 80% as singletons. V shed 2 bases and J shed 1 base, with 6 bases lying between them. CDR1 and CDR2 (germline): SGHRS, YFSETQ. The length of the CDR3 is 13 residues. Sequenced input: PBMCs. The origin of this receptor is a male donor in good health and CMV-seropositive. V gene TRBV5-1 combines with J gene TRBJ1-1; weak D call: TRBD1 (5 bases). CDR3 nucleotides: TGCGCCAGCAGCTTCGGGGGGAACACTGAAGCTTTCTTT. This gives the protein CASSFGGNTEAFF. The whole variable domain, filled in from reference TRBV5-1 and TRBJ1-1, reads KAGVTQTPRYLIKTRGQQVTLSCSPISGHRSVSWYQQTPGQGLQFLFEYFSETQRNKGNFPGRFSGRQFSNSRSEMNVSTLELGDSALYLCASSFGGNTEAFFGQGTRLTVV.